This is a list of T cell receptor beta chains from one sample in a study of T cell responses to AZD1222 COVID-19 vaccine. Assay used: immunoSEQ multiplex PCR; TCRdb lists only in-frame clones, some missing. The table lists about 200,000 clones, roughly 94% of them singletons, with 1.5% to 2% in the top ten. The sample here was peripheral blood, taken 28 days after the second dose of the MenACWY control vaccine. These receptor sequences come from an adult who received the MenACWY meningococcal vaccine as a control. The CDR3 runs from the conserved cysteine through the conserved F or W. D genes are given only for firm matches. A row's size may be missing; if present it is once, few, many or a size class.

j_gene,len,abundance,d_gene,v_gene,CDR3aa,CDR3nt
TRBJ1-5,15,once,-,TRBV27,CASSSGTDSNQPQHF,TGTGCCAGCAGTTCGGGGACGGATAGCAATCAGCCCCAGCATTTT
TRBJ2-1,13,-,-,TRBV29-1,CSVVGGVYNEQFF,TGCAGCGTTGTGGGAGGAGTTTACAATGAGCAGTTCTTC
TRBJ1-6,13,-,-,TRBV2,CASRADSNSPLHF,TGTGCCAGCAGGGCAGACAGTAATTCACCCCTCCACTTT
TRBJ1-2,13,-,-,TRBV5-1,CASSRTSEGGYTF,TGCGCCAGCAGCCGGACCTCCGAAGGGGGCTACACCTTC
TRBJ1-5,18,-,-,TRBV2,CASSEVGGTQLSNQPQHF,TGTGCCAGCAGTGAAGTGGGGGGGACCCAGCTTAGCAATCAGCCCCAGCATTTT
TRBJ1-3,13,-,-,TRBV27,CATASPSGNTIYF,TGTGCCACGGCAAGTCCCTCTGGAAACACCATATATTTT
TRBJ1-1,13,once,-,TRBV5-1,CASRDTPNTEAFF,TGCGCCAGCAGGGACACGCCGAACACTGAAGCTTTCTTT
TRBJ1-2,14,-,-,TRBV7-2,CASSLAGSDYGYTF,TGTGCCAGCAGCTTAGCGGGGAGTGACTATGGCTACACCTTC
TRBJ1-5,13,-,-,TRBV6-5,CASSYGWDQPQHF,TGTGCCAGCAGTTATGGGTGGGATCAGCCCCAGCATTTT
TRBJ1-3,16,-,-,TRBV18,CASSPSLPRSGNTIYF,TGTGCCAGCTCACCAAGCCTGCCTCGCTCTGGAAACACCATATATTTT
TRBJ1-1,17,-,-,TRBV5-4,CASSPGPKGKVATEAFF,TGTGCCAGCAGCCCGGGACCAAAGGGGAAAGTAGCCACTGAAGCTTTCTTT
TRBJ1-5,16,-,-,TRBV5-6,CASKFWGAPSNQPQHF,TGTGCCAGCAAGTTCTGGGGGGCCCCTAGCAATCAGCCCCAGCATTTT
TRBJ1-5,15,-,TRBD1,TRBV6-5,CASSYNAGGNQPQHF,TGTGCCAGCAGTTACAATGCAGGGGGTAATCAGCCCCAGCATTTT
TRBJ2-1,16,-,TRBD2,TRBV7-8,CASSSLGLASYNEQFF,TGTGCCAGCAGCTCACTAGGACTAGCATCCTACAATGAGCAGTTCTTC
TRBJ1-2,16,-,TRBD1,TRBV28,CASRSHLRDRGGGYTF,TGTGCCAGCAGGTCCCACCTCCGGGACAGGGGCGGTGGCTACACCTTC
TRBJ1-5,15,-,-,TRBV7-8,CASSGGGASNQPQHF,TGTGCCAGCAGCGGCGGGGGGGCTAGCAATCAGCCCCAGCATTTT
TRBJ1-5,14,-,-,TRBV6-1,CASSDQGGYQPQHF,TGTGCCAGCAGTGACCAGGGTGGTTATCAGCCCCAGCATTTT
TRBJ2-7,15,-,TRBD2,TRBV28,CASSVLTSGSYEQYF,TGTGCCAGCAGTGTCTTGACTAGCGGATCCTACGAGCAGTACTTC
TRBJ2-7,13,-,TRBD1,TRBV9,CASSADRTGEQYF,TGTGCCAGCAGCGCCGACAGGACAGGGGAGCAGTACTTC
TRBJ2-7,12,-,-,TRBV5-1,CASSSSSYEQYF,TGCGCCAGCAGCTCAAGCTCCTACGAGCAGTACTTC
TRBJ2-7,18,-,-,TRBV28,CASVNKRFSLDRIYEQYF,TGTGCCAGCGTCAATAAACGGTTCTCTTTGGATAGGATCTACGAGCAGTACTTC
TRBJ1-2,13,-,-,TRBV4-1,CASSPRGSGSYTF,TGCGCCAGCAGCCCTCGGGGGTCTGGGAGCTACACCTTC
TRBJ2-6,17,once,-,TRBV27,CASSLLGKLSGANVLTF,TGTGCCAGCAGTTTACTGGGAAAACTCTCTGGGGCCAACGTCCTGACTTTC
TRBJ2-5,15,-,TRBD2,TRBV4-2,CASSQSNGGEETQYF,TGTGCCAGCAGCCAATCGAACGGGGGGGAAGAGACCCAGTACTTC
TRBJ1-1,16,-,TRBD1,TRBV6-6,CASRRSTGVMNTEAFF,TGTGCCAGCAGACGATCGACAGGGGTAATGAACACTGAAGCTTTCTTT
TRBJ1-1,18,-,-,TRBV4-2,CASSQESGRGDINTEAFF,TGTGCCAGCAGCCAAGAAAGTGGCAGGGGCGACATTAACACTGAAGCTTTCTTT
TRBJ2-5,13,-,-,TRBV19,CASSIVAWETQYF,TGTGCCAGTAGTATAGTAGCCTGGGAGACCCAGTACTTC
TRBJ2-2,12,-,-,TRBV27,CASSENTGELFF,TGTGCCAGCAGTGAGAACACCGGGGAGCTGTTTTTT
TRBJ1-3,14,-,TRBD1,TRBV6-6,CASSFTGEGNTIYF,TGTGCCAGCAGTTTTACAGGGGAAGGAAACACCATATATTTT
TRBJ2-7,14,-,-,TRBV18,CASSPPSASYEQYF,TGTGCCAGCTCACCACCGTCTGCCTCCTACGAGCAGTACTTC
TRBJ1-1,14,-,-,TRBV6-5,CASSYGAGAPEAFF,TGTGCCAGCAGTTATGGGGCAGGGGCCCCTGAAGCTTTCTTT
TRBJ2-6,16,-,-,TRBV18,CASLSPRSSGANVLTF,TGTGCCAGCCTTTCCCCTCGGAGCTCTGGGGCCAACGTCCTGACTTTC
TRBJ1-1,15,-,-,TRBV5-5,CASSSLGIRTSEAFF,TGTGCCAGCAGCTCCCTCGGAATAAGGACGTCTGAAGCTTTCTTT
TRBJ2-7,12,once,-,TRBV24-1,CATSGQTYEQYF,TGTGCCACCAGCGGACAGACCTACGAGCAGTACTTC
TRBJ2-7,13,once,-,TRBV3-1/TRBV3-2,CASSRLASYEQYF,TGTGCCAGCAGCCGGCTGGCGTCCTACGAGCAGTACTTC
TRBJ1-1,13,once,-,TRBV27,CASRGGVNTEAFF,TGTGCCAGCAGGGGAGGGGTGAACACTGAAGCTTTCTTT
TRBJ2-7,13,once,TRBD2,TRBV27,CASSLGLSYEQYF,TGTGCCAGCAGTTTGGGACTATCCTACGAGCAGTACTTC
TRBJ1-1,14,-,TRBD1,TRBV28,CASSTGTGGSEAFF,TGTGCCAGCAGTACCGGGACAGGGGGATCTGAAGCTTTCTTT
TRBJ2-1,13,-,-,TRBV18,CASSPDRYNEQFF,TGTGCCAGCTCCCCAGACAGATACAATGAGCAGTTCTTC
TRBJ2-5,14,-,-,TRBV7-2,CASSLGTNQETQYF,TGTGCCAGCAGCTTAGGGACAAATCAAGAGACCCAGTACTTC
TRBJ1-2,11,-,-,TRBV20-1,CSARGVSGYTF,TGCAGTGCTAGAGGGGTCTCTGGCTACACCTTC
TRBJ1-2,16,-,-,TRBV4-2,CASSQDRGTANYGYTF,TGTGCCAGCAGCCAAGACAGGGGCACCGCTAACTATGGCTACACCTTC
TRBJ1-2,12,-,-,TRBV28,CATAIRGYGYTF,TGTGCCACCGCGATCAGGGGTTATGGCTACACCTTC
TRBJ1-5,14,-,-,TRBV19,CASSIRGVRQPQHF,TGTGCCAGTAGTATAAGAGGGGTTAGACAGCCCCAGCATTTT
TRBJ2-2,13,-,TRBD1,TRBV6-2/TRBV6-3,CASSPGGSGELFF,TGTGCCAGCAGTCCAGGGGGATCAGGGGAGCTGTTTTTT